Presented here are 9 T cell receptor beta chains from one specimen sequenced in a study of blood T cell repertoires in COVID-19. Assay used: immunoSEQ multiplex PCR; TCRdb lists only in-frame clones, some missing. The data contain 190,000 or so clones, 80% to 90% of them singletons. The specimen sequenced was peripheral blood. These receptors all stem from a woman aged 70-85 years with acute or convalescent COVID-19.

The chain is built from TRBV6-5 and TRBJ1-2, with 10 positions matching TRBD1. V lost 0 bases and J lost 7; bases outside the gene matches: 8. This CDR3 is built from 16 residues. In germline, CDR1 is MNHEY, CDR2 SVGAGI. The CDR3 region is CASSYSDGGTGVGYTF. DNA for the CDR3: TGTGCCAGCAGTTACTCCGACGGCGGGACAGGGGTTGGCTACACCTTC.

The chain is built from TRBV9 and TRBJ2-1; TRBD2 matches 9 bases. The CDR3 contains 15 residues. J lost 3 bases, V lost 0 bases, and 1 base had no gene match. Germline CDR1 reads SGDLS; CDR2 reads YYNGEE. In DNA form, the CDR3 reads TGTGCCAGCAGCGTAGCTAGCGGGATCTACAATGAGCAGTTCTTC. Translation gives CASSVASGIYNEQFF.

The chain uses TRBV6-5 and TRBJ1-5; D is undetermined. This CDR3 comprises 12 residues. Trimming took off 11 bases at V and 1 base at J, with 9 bases between the two ends. CDR1 and CDR2 from the germline V gene are MNHEY and SVGAGI. CDR3 in amino acids: CASAESNQPQHF. The CDR3 region has the DNA TGTGCCTCAGCGGAGAGCAATCAGCCCCAGCATTTT.

This clone showed up just a few times. The chain is built from TRBV4-1 and TRBJ1-1; perhaps TRBD1 as D (6 bases). The V end was cut by 1 base, the J end by 7 bases, with 19 bases between. The CDR3 loop spans 16 amino acids. Germline V gene sequence: CDR1 MGHRA, CDR2 YSYEKL. DNA of the CDR3: TGCGCCAGCAGCCAAGCTCGAGCAGGGGACCTACATGAAGCTTTCTTT. Translating it yields CASSQARAGDLHEAFF.

V gene TRBV2 combines with J gene TRBJ2-1; 9 positions agree with TRBD2. CDR3 length equals 16 residues. V lost 7 bases to trimming and J lost 8 bases; unmatched junction nucleotides: 15. Germline CDR1 reads SNHLY; CDR2 reads FYNNEI. The CDR3 DNA reads as TGTGCCAGCAAAGGATCCCGACTAGCGGTCGTGGATGAGCAGTTCTTC. This encodes CASKGSRLAVVDEQFF. Full variable domain (missing parts from reference TRBV2 and TRBJ2-1): EPEVTQTPSHQVTQMGQEVILRCVPISNHLYFYWYRQILGQKVEFLVSFYNNEISEKSEIFDDQFSVERPDGSNFTLKIRSTKLEDSAMYFCASKGSRLAVVDEQFFGPGTRLTVL.

This chain links TRBV6-2 or TRBV6-3 with TRBJ1-5; TRBD1 might be the D (5 bases). V gave up 6 bases and J gave up 4 bases, with 13 bases separating them. This CDR3 is built from 14 residues. Germline-derived CDR1 and CDR2 are MNHEY and SVGEGT. CDR3 DNA: TGTGCCAGCAGCCTTTATTCAGGGAATCAGCCCCAGCATTTT. This gives the protein CASSLYSGNQPQHF.

For the CDR3, the DNA is TGTGCCAGCAGCTCCCCCGGGACTAGCGACTACGAGCAGTACTTC. This sequence encodes CASSSPGTSDYEQYF. The chain couples TRBV5-4 to TRBJ2-7; TRBD2 matches 10 bases. Germline V lookup: CDR1 SGHNT, CDR2 YYREEE (reference sequence). The CDR3 is 15 residues long. V shed 3 bases and J 3 bases; nucleotides not matched to a gene: 6.

The gene calls are TRBV11-2 and TRBJ2-5; 7 positions match TRBD2. The CDR3 runs to 18 residues. Per germline, CDR1 SGHAT and CDR2 FQNNGV. V lost 5 bases and J lost 4; bases outside the gene matches: 19. The CDR3 region is CASSPRLLAGDMGETQYF. In DNA form, the CDR3 reads TGTGCCAGCAGCCCCCGTCTGTTGGCGGGGGATATGGGAGAGACCCAGTACTTC.

In this sample, this clone turned up once. V usage is TRBV7-2 and J usage is TRBJ1-1; 7 positions agree with TRBD1. Trimming cost V 5 bases and J 4 bases; bases outside gene matches: 4. This CDR3 comprises 13 residues. Germline loops: CDR1 SGHTA, CDR2 FQGNSA. CDR3 region: CASSPRTGTEAFF. DNA of the CDR3: TGTGCCAGCAGCCCCCGGACAGGCACTGAAGCTTTCTTT.